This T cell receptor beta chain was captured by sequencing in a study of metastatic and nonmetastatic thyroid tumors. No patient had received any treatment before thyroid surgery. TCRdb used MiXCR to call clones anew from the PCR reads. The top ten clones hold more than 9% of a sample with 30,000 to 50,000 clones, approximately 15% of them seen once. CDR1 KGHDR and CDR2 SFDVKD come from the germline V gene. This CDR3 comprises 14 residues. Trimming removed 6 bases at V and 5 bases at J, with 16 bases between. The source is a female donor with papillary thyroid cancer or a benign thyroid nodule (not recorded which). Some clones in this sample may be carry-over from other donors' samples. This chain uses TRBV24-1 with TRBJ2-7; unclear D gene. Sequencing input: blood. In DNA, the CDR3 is TGTGCCACCAGTAAGTCTTATGAAGATGACGAGCAGTACTTC. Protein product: CATSKSYEDDEQYF.